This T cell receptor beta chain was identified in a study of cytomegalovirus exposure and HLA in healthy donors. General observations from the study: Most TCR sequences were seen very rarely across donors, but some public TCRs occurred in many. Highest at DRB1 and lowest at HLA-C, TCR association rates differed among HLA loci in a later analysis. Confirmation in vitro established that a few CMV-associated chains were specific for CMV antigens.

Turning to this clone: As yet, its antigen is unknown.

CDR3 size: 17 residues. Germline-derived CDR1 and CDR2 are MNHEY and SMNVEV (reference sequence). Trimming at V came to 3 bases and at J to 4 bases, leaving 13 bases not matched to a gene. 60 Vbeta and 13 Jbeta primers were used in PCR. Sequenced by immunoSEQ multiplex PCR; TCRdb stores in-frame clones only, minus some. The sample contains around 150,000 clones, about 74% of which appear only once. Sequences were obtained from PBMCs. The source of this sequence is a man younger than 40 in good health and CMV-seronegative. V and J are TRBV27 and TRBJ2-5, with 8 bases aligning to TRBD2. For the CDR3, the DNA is TGTGCCAGCAGTTTCTTCGGAGGAGCGGGAGCGAGAGAGACCCAGTACTTC. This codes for CASSFFGGAGARETQYF.